This TCR beta chain originates from a study of shared clonotypes between healthy human individuals. Selected positively for CCR7 and CD45RO-negative, naive CD8 cells excluded terminally differentiated effector memory CD45RA+ cells. About this clone: The antigen remains unidentified.

Study observations and caveats: The study drew on few donors, limiting represented genetic and exposure-history diversity. Generation probability values for non-shared clonotypes were lower than those for clonotypes shared by all four donors. Clonotype sharing across several donors was observed for around 4.5% of naive CD4 clonotypes.

Data came from immunoSEQ multiplex PCR; TCRdb stores just in-frame clones and leaves some out. The sample has about 750,000 clones; more than 85% are singletons. CDR1 and CDR2 (germline): LGHNA, YNFKEQ. V was clipped by 1 base and J by 4 bases, with 9 bases between them. The CDR3 contains 14 residues. This chain connects TRBV4-2 to TRBJ2-3, with a weak D call TRBD2 (5 bases). The sample consisted of naive CD8+ T cells sorted from blood. The clonotype comes from a man younger than 45 in good health. CDR3 residues: CASSQVGSADTQYF. The CDR3 region has the DNA TGTGCCAGCAGCCAAGTTGGTAGCGCAGATACGCAGTATTTT.